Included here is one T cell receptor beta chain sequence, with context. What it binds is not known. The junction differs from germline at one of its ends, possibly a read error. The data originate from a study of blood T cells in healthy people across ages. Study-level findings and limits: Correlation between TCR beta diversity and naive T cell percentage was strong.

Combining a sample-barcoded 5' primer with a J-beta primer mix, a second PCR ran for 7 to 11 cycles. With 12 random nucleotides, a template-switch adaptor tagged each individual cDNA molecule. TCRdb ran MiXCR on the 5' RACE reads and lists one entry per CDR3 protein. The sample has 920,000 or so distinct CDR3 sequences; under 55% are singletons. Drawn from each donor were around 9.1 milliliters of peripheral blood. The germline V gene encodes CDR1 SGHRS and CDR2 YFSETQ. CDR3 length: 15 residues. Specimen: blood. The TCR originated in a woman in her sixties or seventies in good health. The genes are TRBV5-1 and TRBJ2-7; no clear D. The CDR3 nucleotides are TGCGCCGGCAGCTTGAAGGAAATCGGACGATACGAGCAGTACTTC. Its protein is CAGSLKEIGRYEQYF.